The 3 T cell receptor beta chains reported below all come from one sample, sequenced in a study of blood T cell repertoires in COVID-19. TCRdb's copy holds only in-frame clones and misses some; the assay was immunoSEQ multiplex PCR. The sample shows approximately 210,000 clones, just under 85% of them seen only once. The specimen sequenced was peripheral blood. Receptors were obtained from a woman aged 45 to 65 with active or convalescent COVID-19.

This rearrangement joins TRBV7-8 to TRBJ2-2; tentative D call: TRBD1 (5 bases). Germline CDR1 reads SGHVS; CDR2 reads FQNEAQ. Between the trimmed V and J ends, which lost 1 base and 4 bases, there was a span of 10 bases. CDR3 length: 15 amino acids. DNA of the CDR3: TGTGCCAGCAGCTTAGAACACAGGTCCACCGGGGAGCTGTTTTTT. Protein sequence: CASSLEHRSTGELFF.

The J gene is TRBJ1-6, the V gene TRBV15; 7 positions agree with TRBD1. CDR1 is LNHNV, CDR2 YYDKDF, per germline (reference sequence). V lost 5 bases, J lost 7 bases, and 23 bases stayed unmatched. The CDR3 sequence is 20 residues long. The chain's CDR3 is CATSPPSRWFPGQINSPLHF. The CDR3 DNA reads TGTGCCACCAGCCCTCCTTCTAGGTGGTTCCCGGGACAGATAAATTCACCCCTCCACTTT.

The rearrangement joins TRBV10-2 to TRBJ2-5; 7 bases are shared with TRBD1. The CDR3 is 14 amino acids. Trimming removed 5 bases from V and 2 bases from J; junction bases left unmatched: 5. Germline-derived CDR1 and CDR2 are WSHSY and SAAADI. As DNA, the CDR3 is TGCGCCAGCAGTACCGGGACAGCTCAAGAGACCCAGTACTTC. Translating gives CASSTGTAQETQYF.